This TCR beta chain stems from a study of CD8+ T cells in alopecia areata. Broader study findings: More clonal than normal scalp was lesional scalp, particularly alopecia totalis/universalis.

Comment on this clone: Antigen specificity is unknown.

Once sorted, CD4+ cells from about 5 patients yielded CD25+CD127- cells. Germline V gives CDR1 KGHSH, CDR2 LQKENI. Trimming pared 8 bases from V and 5 bases from J, leaving 22 bases between. This CDR3 region has 15 residues. RNA extraction and reverse transcription yielded cDNA as sequencing template. The protocol was immunoSEQ multiplex PCR, while the TCRdb copy is restricted to in-frame clones and leaves out a portion. The sample records 37,000 or so clones, around 50% being singletons. This TCR was sampled from a human donor with alopecia areata. V gene TRBV18 combines with J gene TRBJ2-7, with D perhaps TRBD2 (7 bases). Sequencing was carried out using CD4+ Tregs sorted from blood. CDR3 sequence reads: CASQAGHGFLHEQYF. DNA for the CDR3: TGTGCCAGCCAAGCGGGACATGGGTTCCTCCACGAGCAGTACTTC.